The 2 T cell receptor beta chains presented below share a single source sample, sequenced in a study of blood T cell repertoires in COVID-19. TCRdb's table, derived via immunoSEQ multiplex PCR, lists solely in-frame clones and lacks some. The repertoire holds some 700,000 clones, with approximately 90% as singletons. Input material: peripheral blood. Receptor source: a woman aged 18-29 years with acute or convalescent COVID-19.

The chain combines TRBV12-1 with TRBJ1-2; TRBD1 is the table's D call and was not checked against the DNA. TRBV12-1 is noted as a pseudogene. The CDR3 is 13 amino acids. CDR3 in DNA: TGTGCCAGCATCGCGACAGGCCCCTTTGGCTACACCTTC. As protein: CASIATGPFGYTF.

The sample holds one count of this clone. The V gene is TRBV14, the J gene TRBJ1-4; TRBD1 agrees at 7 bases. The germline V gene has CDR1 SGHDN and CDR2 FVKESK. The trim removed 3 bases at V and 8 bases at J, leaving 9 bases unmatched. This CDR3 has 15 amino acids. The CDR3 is CASSQTGTLGEKLFF. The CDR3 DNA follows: TGTGCCAGCAGCCAGACAGGGACCTTAGGAGAAAAACTGTTTTTT.